Listed below are T cell receptor beta chains from one sample, sequenced in a study of OX40 agonist ivuxolimab in advanced cancers. The assay was immunoSEQ multiplex PCR, and TCRdb's table has in-frame clones only and misses some. The table lists 85,000 to 90,000 clones, approximately 85% of them singletons, with approximately 0.22% in the top ten. This sample comprised CD4+ or CD8+ T cells sorted from blood, obtained in a trial of the OX40 agonist ivuxolimab. The receptors stem from an adult with an advanced solid tumor such as melanoma, head and neck, liver or kidney cancer. Each CDR3 is given with its conserved first and last residue. D genes are given only for firm matches. The size of a clone is reported for some rows only, either as once, few or many, or as a class for expanded clones.

size	V	D	J	DNA	CDR3
.	TRBV11-3	.	TRBJ2-2	TGTGCCAGCACGAGCAGGGGGAACACCGGGGAGCTGTTTTTT	CASTSRGNTGELFF
.	TRBV5-4	.	TRBJ2-5	TGTGCCAGCAGTGACCTTAAAGTTCGGGTTCAGGGCGAGACCCAGTACTTC	CASSDLKVRVQGETQYF
.	TRBV5-1	TRBD1	TRBJ2-3	TGCGCCAGCAGTGGGACAGCTGGCACAGATACGCAGTATTTT	CASSGTAGTDTQYF
once	TRBV5-1	.	TRBJ2-3	TGCGCCAGCAGCTTGGATAGGAACACAGATACGCAGTATTTT	CASSLDRNTDTQYF
.	TRBV30	TRBD1	TRBJ1-2	TGTGCCTGGAGTGCGAGGGGGCGCGTTTGGGTCTATGGCTACACCTTC	CAWSARGRVWVYGYTF
once	TRBV5-1	.	TRBJ1-4	TGCGCCAGCAGCTTGGCTCCAGGGGTTAATGAAAAACTGTTTTTT	CASSLAPGVNEKLFF
.	TRBV7-9	.	TRBJ1-1	TGTGCCAGCAGCTCACAGGGTGGTACTGAAGCTTTCTTT	CASSSQGGTEAFF
.	TRBV6-1	.	TRBJ1-5	TGTGCCAGCAGACAACAGGGCGGACAGCCCCAGCATTTT	CASRQQGGQPQHF
few	TRBV29-1	.	TRBJ1-4	TGCAGCGTTAGTAGGGGATCGACTAATGAAAAACTGTTTTTT	CSVSRGSTNEKLFF
.	TRBV7-9	TRBD1	TRBJ1-1	TGTGCCAGCAGCGCATGGACAGGCAGCCGGGGGTACACTGAAGCTTTCTTT	CASSAWTGSRGYTEAFF
.	TRBV18	TRBD1	TRBJ1-5	TGTGCCAGCTCATATCAACAGGGGGATCAGCCCCAGCATTTT	CASSYQQGDQPQHF
.	TRBV19	.	TRBJ2-3	TGTGCCAGTAGTACCTTGGTCGACAGAACGCAGTATTTT	CASSTLVDRTQYF
.	TRBV9	.	TRBJ1-1	TGTGCCAGCAGCGTAGGACAGCCCATGAACACTGAAGCTTTCTTT	CASSVGQPMNTEAFF
.	TRBV28	.	TRBJ2-7	TGTGCCAGCAGCATACCGGGGACACGGGGGAAACAGTACTTC	CASSIPGTRGKQYF
.	TRBV5-1	.	TRBJ1-1	TGCGCCAGCAGCTTGACGATGAACACTGAAGCTTTCTTT	CASSLTMNTEAFF
.	TRBV15	TRBD1	TRBJ1-1	TGTGCCACCAGCAGAGGACTAACAGGGGGCAGGGGATCTAACACTGAAGCTTTCTTT	CATSRGLTGGRGSNTEAFF
.	TRBV28	TRBD2	TRBJ2-3	TGTGCCAGTGGGACTAGCGGGGGGGTTGATACGCAGTATTTT	CASGTSGGVDTQYF
.	TRBV7-2	TRBD1	TRBJ1-4	TGTGCCAGCAGCCCACCGGGGGGGACAGGGGGCCTCGAAAAACTGTTTTTT	CASSPPGGTGGLEKLFF
.	TRBV7-9	TRBD1	TRBJ1-2	TGTGCCAGCAGCTGGACAGGGGGCCATAACTATGGCTACACCTTC	CASSWTGGHNYGYTF
.	TRBV5-8	.	TRBJ2-7	TGTGCCAGCAGCTTCGGCGGGATTTCCTACGAGCAGTACTTC	CASSFGGISYEQYF
.	TRBV6-6	TRBD1	TRBJ1-2	TGTGCCAGCAGTTATTCAGGGGGCGCAGGCTATGGCTACACCTTC	CASSYSGGAGYGYTF
.	TRBV6-1	.	TRBJ2-5	TGTGCCAGCAGTGAAGTGGTGGGGTTTCCAGAGACCCAGTACTTC	CASSEVVGFPETQYF